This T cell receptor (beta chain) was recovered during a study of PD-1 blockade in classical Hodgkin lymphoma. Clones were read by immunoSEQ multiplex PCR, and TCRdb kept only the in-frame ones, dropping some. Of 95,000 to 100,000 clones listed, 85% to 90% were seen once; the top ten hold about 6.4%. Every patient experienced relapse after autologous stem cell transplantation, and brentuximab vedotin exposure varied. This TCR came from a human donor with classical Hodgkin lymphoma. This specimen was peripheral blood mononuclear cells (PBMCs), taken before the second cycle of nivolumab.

CDR3 sequence reads: CASSPAGTGDQPQHF. The CDR3 DNA sequence: TGTGCCAGTAGTCCCGCAGGGACAGGGGATCAGCCCCAGCATTTT. The chain recombines TRBV19 with TRBJ1-5, with TRBD1 identical over 10 bases. Germline values: CDR1 LNHDA, CDR2 SQIVND (reference sequence). V shed 5 bases, J shed 5 bases, and the junction held 6 bases outside the gene matches. The CDR3 covers 15 residues.